This record covers a single TCR beta chain. Its target is unknown. One end of the junction varies from germline; a read error may be responsible. The data originate from a study of STAT5B mutations in CD4+ large granular lymphocyte leukemia. Assay: immunoSEQ multiplex PCR; the TCRdb copy retains only in-frame clones and omits some. The sample includes roughly 30,000 clones, about 77% seen only once; the top ten take around 2%. Study results and caveats: Without putative leukemic clones, patient CD4-sorted repertoires remained more clonal than healthy CD4+ repertoires.

The sequence was obtained from a human donor in good health. Material: CD4+ T cells from blood buffy coats.

The CDR3 spells CASREGAISGNTIYF. The CDR3 nucleotides are TGTGCCAGCAGGGAAGGGGCCATCTCTGGAAACACCATATATTTT. The chain recombines TRBV2 with TRBJ1-3, with D maybe TRBD1 (5 bases). Per germline, CDR1 SNHLY and CDR2 FYNNEI. This CDR3 is 15 amino acids long.